This TCR beta chain was recorded in a study of T cell responses to AZD1222 COVID-19 vaccine. With regard to this clone: Its antigen is as yet unknown.

Study results and caveats: Reportedly, close to half of spike-specific TCRs are directed against unmutated variant regions. White British ancestry dominated among donors, who included more females, and clonal diversity was possibly underestimated.

The germline gives CDR1 SGHRS, CDR2 YFSETQ. The CDR3 contains 14 residues. The V end was cut by 3 bases, the J end by 4 bases, with 13 bases between. The data were produced by immunoSEQ multiplex PCR, yet TCRdb's version contains in-frame clones alone and is incomplete. This sample carries tens of thousands of clones, roughly 90% of them seen once, and the ten largest clones take 4.9%. This material consisted of peripheral blood, taken on day 0 of AZD1222 vaccination. This rearrangement joins TRBV5-1 to TRBJ1-2, with D tentatively TRBD1 (5 bases). The sequence was collected from an adult in good health. This CDR3 reads CASSSGTEGYGYTF. CDR3 nucleotide sequence: TGCGCCAGCAGCTCCGGGACCGAAGGCTATGGCTACACCTTC.